The 16 T cell receptor beta chains below all came from one sample that was sequenced in a study of blood T cell repertoires in COVID-19. Profiled with immunoSEQ multiplex PCR; TCRdb holds only in-frame clones, not every one. The repertoire holds about 74,000 clones, with 65% to 90% as singletons. The sequencing sample was made of peripheral blood. The receptors shown here come from an elderly man with acute or convalescent COVID-19.

The chain uses TRBV30 and TRBJ1-4, with TRBD1 matching 9 bases. Looked up from germline, CDR1 is GTSNPN and CDR2 is SVGIG (reference sequence). This CDR3 region has 14 residues. J lost 5 bases, V lost 3 bases, and 4 bases had no gene match. The CDR3 DNA reads as TGTGCCTGGAGCTCCGGGACAGGGAATGAAAAACTGTTTTTT. Translating it yields CAWSSGTGNEKLFF.

The rearrangement links TRBV7-2 to TRBJ1-5; D perhaps matches TRBD1 (6 bases). The V end lost 1 base, the J end lost 4 bases, and 11 bases lay between the germline ends. The CDR3 has 15 residues. CDR1 SGHTA and CDR2 FQGNSA come from the germline V gene. In DNA form, the CDR3 reads TGTGCCAGCAGCTTAGGGGGGCAAAGGAATCAGCCCCAGCATTTT. Translation gives CASSLGGQRNQPQHF.

This chain uses TRBV18 with TRBJ2-6, with a weak D call TRBD1 (6 bases). The CDR3 contains 17 residues. The germline V and J ends were trimmed by 5 bases and 0 bases, with 14 bases remaining between them. Germline V gene data show CDR1 as KGHSH and CDR2 as LQKENI. The CDR3 DNA sequence: TGTGCCAGCTCAGGACCGGACAGAAACTCTGGGGCCAACGTCCTGACTTTC. This translates into CASSGPDRNSGANVLTF. Combining the CDR3 with reference TRBV18 and TRBJ2-6 gives the whole variable domain NAGVMQNPRHLVRRRGQEARLRCSPMKGHSHVYWYRQLPEEGLKFMVYLQKENIIDESGMPKERFSAEFPKEGPSILRIQQVVRGDSAAYFCASSGPDRNSGANVLTFGAGSRLTVL.

The chain is built from TRBV7-2 and TRBJ1-4; no firm D call. This CDR3 is built from 15 residues. Germline assignment: CDR1 SGHTA and CDR2 FQGNSA. V was shortened by 5 bases and J by 8 bases, with 18 bases between the two germline ends. The CDR3 sequence is CASSRGGPTGEKLFF. As DNA, the CDR3 is TGTGCCAGCAGCCGGGGAGGTCCAACTGGGGAAAAACTGTTTTTT.

The chain uses TRBV6-5 and TRBJ2-1; 13 nucleotides match TRBD2. V dropped 7 bases and J dropped 9; count of bases not matched to a gene: 6. Germline loops: CDR1 MNHEY, CDR2 SVGAGI. The CDR3 contains 14 residues. The CDR3 sequence: CASTTLAGGREQFF. The DNA for the CDR3 is TGTGCCAGCACCACACTAGCGGGGGGGCGTGAGCAGTTCTTC.

The chain carries TRBV5-1 and TRBJ1-6; no clear D gene. Germline V lookup: CDR1 SGHRS, CDR2 YFSETQ. This CDR3 comprises 14 residues. Deletions cut 4 bases from V and 4 bases from J, with 9 bases between. The CDR3 nucleotides read TGCGCCAGCAGCACGAGCCTTTATAATTCACCCCTCCACTTT. This gives the protein CASSTSLYNSPLHF.

This chain uses TRBV19 with TRBJ2-7; D might be TRBD1 (7 bases). This CDR3 is built from 15 residues. Per the germline V gene, CDR1 is LNHDA and CDR2 is SQIVND (reference sequence). Trimming took 7 bases from V and 1 from J, leaving 17 bases between them. The CDR3 DNA reads as TGTGCCAGTACTGGGCAGGGGGGACAATCCTACGAGCAGTACTTC. As protein: CASTGQGGQSYEQYF.

V usage is TRBV3-1 (or the pseudogene TRBV3-2) and J usage is TRBJ2-1; TRBD2 matches 7 bases. CDR3 length equals 17 residues. V shed 0 bases, J shed 2 bases, and the junction held 7 bases outside the gene matches. Germline assignment: CDR1 LGHDT and CDR2 YNNKEL (reference sequence). The CDR3 DNA reads TGTGCCAGCAGCCAAGATGGGAGGGGCGTGACCTACAATGAGCAGTTCTTC. This gives the protein CASSQDGRGVTYNEQFF.

The chain links TRBV24-1 to TRBJ2-4, with D possibly matching TRBD1 (7 bases). The V and J ends lost 2 bases and 1 base respectively, with 8 bases between them. Germline V gene lookup returns CDR1 KGHDR and CDR2 SFDVKD. The CDR3 covers 15 residues. This CDR3 reads CATSDSGGAKNIQYF. In DNA, the CDR3 is TGTGCCACCAGTGATTCAGGGGGGGCCAAAAACATTCAGTACTTC.

The V gene is TRBV24-1, the J gene TRBJ2-3; 9 nucleotides match TRBD2. Germline V gene lookup returns CDR1 KGHDR and CDR2 SFDVKD. This CDR3 has 16 residues. The J segment lost 0 bases and the V segment lost 4 bases, leaving 4 bases of the junction unmatched. CDR3: CATSDPSGASTDTQYF. CDR3 in DNA: TGTGCCACCAGTGACCCTAGCGGGGCAAGCACAGATACGCAGTATTTT.

The rearrangement joins TRBV5-1 to TRBJ1-1, with 8 nucleotides matching TRBD1. The V gene's germline CDR1 is SGHRS and CDR2 YFSETQ. J gave up 5 bases and V 2 bases, and 2 bases lay outside the gene matches. CDR3 length: 13 residues. DNA for the CDR3: TGCGCCAGCAGCTTCCAGGGGGCGACTGAAGCTTTCTTT. Amino acids: CASSFQGATEAFF.

The V call is TRBV19, the J call TRBJ1-5; D perhaps matches TRBD1 (6 bases). The CDR3 runs 17 residues. Trimming cost V 4 bases and J 3 bases, with 19 bases left between them. Germline V gene data show CDR1 as LNHDA and CDR2 as SQIVND (reference sequence). CDR3 in DNA: TGTGCCAGTAGTACCCCGGTAGGGGGGGCCTACAATCAGCCCCAGCATTTT. Its protein product is CASSTPVGGAYNQPQHF.

This chain joins TRBV7-2 and TRBJ2-1, with a tentative D call TRBD2 (5 bases). The CDR3 runs to 13 residues. The V end lost 10 bases, the J end lost 3 bases, and 13 bases lay between the germline ends. The V gene's germline CDR1 is SGHTA and CDR2 FQGNSA. The CDR3 loop reads CATGGGSYNEQFF. The CDR3 DNA reads as TGTGCCACCGGAGGAGGTAGCTACAATGAGCAGTTCTTC.

This rearrangement joins TRBV3-1 (or the pseudogene TRBV3-2) to TRBJ2-3; 13 bases fit TRBD2. Germline CDR1 reads LGHDT; CDR2 reads YNNKEL (reference sequence). Trimming cost V 6 bases and J 0 bases; bases outside gene matches: 6. The CDR3 covers 17 residues. CDR3 bases: TGTGCCAGCAGTCCCGGGACTAGCGGGGTTAGCACAGATACGCAGTATTTT. It encodes CASSPGTSGVSTDTQYF.

This sequence joins TRBV21-1 and TRBJ1-5. TRBV21-1 is deemed a pseudogene. The CDR3 runs to 15 residues. The CDR3 bases are TGTGCCAGCAGCAAAGTGGCGGATAGCAATCAGCCCCAGCATTTT. Translation gives CASSKVADSNQPQHF.

The J gene is TRBJ1-5, the V gene TRBV7-9, with a weak D call TRBD1 (5 bases). Per the germline V gene, CDR1 is SEHNR and CDR2 is FQNEAQ (reference sequence). The CDR3 extends over 16 amino acids. Trimming took off 4 bases at V and 7 bases at J, with 20 bases between the two ends. The CDR3 spells CASSSQDLAGRQPQHF. CDR3 DNA: TGTGCCAGCAGCTCCCAGGATTTGGCAGGGAGGCAGCCCCAGCATTTT.